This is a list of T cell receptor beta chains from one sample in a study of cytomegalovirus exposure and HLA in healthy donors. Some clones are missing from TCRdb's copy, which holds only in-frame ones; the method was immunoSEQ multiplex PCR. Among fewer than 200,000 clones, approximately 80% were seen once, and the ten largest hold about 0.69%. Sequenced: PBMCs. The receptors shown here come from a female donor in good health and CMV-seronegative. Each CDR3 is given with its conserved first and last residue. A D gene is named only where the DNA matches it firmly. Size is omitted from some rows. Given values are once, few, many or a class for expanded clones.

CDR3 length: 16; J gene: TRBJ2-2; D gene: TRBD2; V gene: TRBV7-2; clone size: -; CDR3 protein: CASSSPPGGTAGELFF; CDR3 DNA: TGTGCCAGCAGCTCACCCCCCGGGGGGACGGCCGGGGAGCTGTTTTTT
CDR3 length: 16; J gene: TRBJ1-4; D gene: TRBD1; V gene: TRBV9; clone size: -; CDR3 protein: CASSGLPGQINEKLFF; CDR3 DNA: TGTGCCAGCAGCGGCCTACCGGGACAGATAAATGAAAAACTGTTTTTT
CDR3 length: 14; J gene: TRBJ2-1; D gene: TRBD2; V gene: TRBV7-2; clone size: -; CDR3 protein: CASSWMTSAGEQFF; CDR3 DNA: TGTGCCAGCAGCTGGATGACTAGCGCGGGTGAGCAGTTCTTC
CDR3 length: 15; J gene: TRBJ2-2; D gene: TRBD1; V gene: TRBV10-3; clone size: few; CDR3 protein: CAISRQGAPTGELFF; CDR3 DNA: TGTGCCATCAGTAGACAGGGGGCGCCCACCGGGGAGCTGTTTTTT
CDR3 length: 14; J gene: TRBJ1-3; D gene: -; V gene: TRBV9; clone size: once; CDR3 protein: CASSVKRSGNTIYF; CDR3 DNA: TGTGCCAGCAGCGTAAAGCGGAGTGGAAACACCATATATTTT
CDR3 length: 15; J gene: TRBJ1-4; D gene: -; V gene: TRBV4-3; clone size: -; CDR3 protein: CASSQESRVNEKLFF; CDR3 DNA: TGCGCCAGCAGCCAAGAGTCCAGGGTTAATGAAAAACTGTTTTTT
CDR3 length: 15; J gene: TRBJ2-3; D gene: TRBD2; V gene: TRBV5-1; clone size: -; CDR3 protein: CASSLVAGASDTQYF; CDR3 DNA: TGCGCCAGCAGCTTGGTTGCGGGAGCCTCGGATACGCAGTATTTT
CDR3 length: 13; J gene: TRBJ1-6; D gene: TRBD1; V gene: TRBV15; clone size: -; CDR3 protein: CATTGDRGSPLHF; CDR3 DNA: TGTGCCACCACTGGGGACAGGGGTTCACCCCTCCACTTT
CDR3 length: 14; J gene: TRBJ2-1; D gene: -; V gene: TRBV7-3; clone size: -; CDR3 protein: CASSSPGAYNEQFF; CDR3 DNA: TGTGCCAGCAGCTCCCCGGGAGCCTACAATGAGCAGTTCTTC
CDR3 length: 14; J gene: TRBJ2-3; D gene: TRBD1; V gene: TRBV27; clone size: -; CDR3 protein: CASSTTGVVSPVYF; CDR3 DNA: TGTGCCAGCAGCACGACAGGGGTCGTCTCCCCGGTGTATTTT
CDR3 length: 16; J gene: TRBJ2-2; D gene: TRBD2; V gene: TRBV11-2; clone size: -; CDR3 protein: CASSFSSGGVSGELFF; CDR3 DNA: TGTGCCAGCAGCTTTTCTAGCGGGGGGGTATCCGGGGAGCTGTTTTTT
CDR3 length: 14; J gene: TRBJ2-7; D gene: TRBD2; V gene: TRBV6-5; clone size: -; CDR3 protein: CASSYQRGDYEQYF; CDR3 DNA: TGTGCCAGCAGTTACCAGCGGGGGGACTACGAGCAGTACTTC
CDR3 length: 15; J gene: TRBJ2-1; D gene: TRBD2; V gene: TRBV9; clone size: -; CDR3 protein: CASSVAGGEYNEQFF; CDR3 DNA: TGTGCCAGCAGCGTAGCTGGGGGGGAATACAATGAGCAGTTCTTC
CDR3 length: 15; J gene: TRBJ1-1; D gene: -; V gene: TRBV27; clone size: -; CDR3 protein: CASSGTGQLGTEAFF; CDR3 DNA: TGTGCCAGCAGTGGCACGGGACAACTAGGCACTGAAGCTTTCTTT
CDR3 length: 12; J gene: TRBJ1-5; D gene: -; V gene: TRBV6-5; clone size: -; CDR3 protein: CASGQRNQPQHF; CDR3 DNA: TGTGCCAGCGGACAGCGCAATCAGCCCCAGCATTTT